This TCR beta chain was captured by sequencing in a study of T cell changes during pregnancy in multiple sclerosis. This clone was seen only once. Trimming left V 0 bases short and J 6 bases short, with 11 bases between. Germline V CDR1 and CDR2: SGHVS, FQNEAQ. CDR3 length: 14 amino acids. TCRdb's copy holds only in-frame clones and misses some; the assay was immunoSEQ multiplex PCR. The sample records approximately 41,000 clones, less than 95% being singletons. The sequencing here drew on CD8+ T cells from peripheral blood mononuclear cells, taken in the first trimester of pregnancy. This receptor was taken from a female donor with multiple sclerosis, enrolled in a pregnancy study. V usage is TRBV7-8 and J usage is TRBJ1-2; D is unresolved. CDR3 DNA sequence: TGTGCCAGCAGCTTAGCGATTAAAACGGATGGCTACACCTTC. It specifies CASSLAIKTDGYTF.